Listed here are 26 T cell receptor beta chains from one sample, sequenced in a study of cytomegalovirus exposure and HLA in healthy donors. PCR was performed using 60 Vbeta and 13 Jbeta primers. TCRdb's table, derived via immunoSEQ multiplex PCR, lists solely in-frame clones and lacks some. Of roughly 200,000 clones listed, over 65% are singletons. The sequencing input was PBMCs. The receptors stem from a woman aged 60-75 years in good health and CMV-seropositive.

The chain joins TRBV7-6 to TRBJ2-5; a weak D match, TRBD2 (6 bases). The J call could be wrong; TRBJ2-7 is a better fit for the DNA end. This CDR3 comprises 15 residues. The V gene's germline CDR1 is SGHVS and CDR2 FNYEAQ. The CDR3 nucleotides are TGTGCCAGCAGCACTCTTACGGGGCGGGACTACGAGCAGTACTTC. Translation gives CASSTLTGRDYEQYF.

The genes are TRBV4-1 and TRBJ2-7, with D tentatively TRBD2 (6 bases). In germline, CDR1 is MGHRA, CDR2 YSYEKL. CDR3 length: 16 amino acids. V lost 0 bases to trimming and J lost 11 bases, with 23 bases between them. The CDR3 loop is CASSQEDGFGAGLEYF. The CDR3 nucleotides read TGCGCCAGCAGCCAAGAAGATGGCTTCGGAGCGGGTCTGGAGTACTTC.

The genes are TRBV10-3 and TRBJ2-7, with TRBD1 identical over 7 bases. The junction had 6 bases not matched to a gene; V was cut back by 7 bases and J by 0 bases. Germline V gives CDR1 ENHRY, CDR2 SYGVKD. The CDR3 extends over 14 amino acids. The DNA for the CDR3 is TGTGCCATCAACCAACAGGGGCACTCCTACGAGCAGTACTTC. Its protein is CAINQQGHSYEQYF.

V usage is TRBV11-3 and J usage is TRBJ1-3, with D maybe TRBD1 (5 bases). Deletions cut 1 base from V and 0 bases from J, with 7 bases between. The CDR3 is made up of 15 amino acids. Germline V CDR1 and CDR2: SGHNT, YENEEA. The CDR3 DNA reads as TGTGCCAGCAGCTTAGGACAGTCCTCTGGAAACACCATATATTTT. This translates into CASSLGQSSGNTIYF.

V and J are TRBV9 and TRBJ1-4; no clear D gene. The germline V gene encodes CDR1 SGDLS and CDR2 YYNGEE. This CDR3 has 15 residues. V was trimmed by 0 bases and J by 5 bases, leaving 11 bases between them. The CDR3, as DNA: TGTGCCAGCAGCGTAGCCCCGGGGAGGAATGAAAAACTGTTTTTT. Protein sequence: CASSVAPGRNEKLFF. The entire variable domain, with the rest obtained from reference TRBV9 and TRBJ1-4, is as follows: DSGVTQTPKHLITATGQRVTLRCSPRSGDLSVYWYQQSLDQGLQFLIQYYNGEERAKGNILERFSAQQFPDLHSELNLSSLELGDSALYFCASSVAPGRNEKLFFGSGTQLSVL.

V is TRBV2 and J is TRBJ2-7, with D possibly being TRBD2 (5 bases). CDR3 length equals 15 residues. Germline V CDR1 and CDR2: SNHLY, FYNNEI. Deletions cut 7 bases from V and 4 bases from J, with 20 bases between. The CDR3 is CASNNGRTGFYEQYF. Written as DNA, the CDR3 is TGTGCCAGCAACAATGGACGGACGGGATTTTACGAGCAGTACTTC.

A note on this clone: Different DNA sequences within this sample yield the same CDR3. This rearrangement joins TRBV5-1 to TRBJ2-3; D gene ambiguous. This CDR3 has 14 residues. Germline CDR1 SGHRS, CDR2 YFSETQ. Trimming removed 4 bases at V and 0 bases at J, with 9 bases between. The CDR3 loop reads CASSGAGSTDTQYF. In DNA form, the CDR3 reads TGCGCCAGCAGCGGCGCCGGGAGCACAGATACGCAGTATTTT.

The chain carries TRBV13 and TRBJ1-2, with 9 positions matching TRBD1. Germline V lookup: CDR1 PRHDT, CDR2 FYEKMQ (reference sequence). The ends lost 5 bases at V and 2 bases at J; junction bases unmatched: 3. The CDR3 spans 14 residues. The CDR3 is CASSPGTGNYGYTF. CDR3 DNA: TGTGCCAGCAGCCCTGGGACAGGGAACTATGGCTACACCTTC.

The V call is TRBV7-9, the J call TRBJ1-5; D is uncertain. Trimming pared 1 base from V and 7 bases from J, leaving 20 bases between. This CDR3 is built from 17 residues. The germline V gene encodes CDR1 SEHNR and CDR2 FQNEAQ (reference sequence). The CDR3 region is CASSLVPKVRAGQPQHF. The CDR3 nucleotides are TGTGCCAGCAGCTTAGTTCCCAAGGTGAGGGCAGGACAGCCCCAGCATTTT.

This clone was counted a few times. Sequence at one end of the junction differs from germline and may be a read error. The gene calls are TRBV6-4 and TRBJ2-4, with 8 bases that match TRBD1. CDR1 is MRHNA and CDR2 is SNTAGT in the germline V gene. The CDR3 is 13 amino acids. CDR3 coding DNA: TGTGCCAGCAGTGACGGACAGGGAAACAGTCAGTACTTC. Encoded protein: CASSDGQGNSQYF.

The chain recombines TRBV15 with TRBJ2-5; a weak D match, TRBD1 (6 bases). CDR1 LNHNV and CDR2 YYDKDF come from the germline V gene (reference sequence). Trimming took 0 bases from V and 3 from J, leaving 8 bases between them. The CDR3 sequence is 14 residues long. In DNA, the CDR3 is TGTGCCACCAGCAGAGAGGACAGAAAAGAGACCCAGTACTTC. Residues: CATSREDRKETQYF.

V and J are TRBV30 and TRBJ1-1, with 9 nucleotides matching TRBD1. The CDR3 length is 16 residues. Germline V gene sequence: CDR1 GTSNPN, CDR2 SVGIG (reference sequence). Trimming cost V 3 bases and J 2 bases; bases outside gene matches: 10. The CDR3 is CAWSRGWTGENTEAFF. The CDR3 nucleotides are TGTGCCTGGAGCCGCGGATGGACAGGGGAAAACACTGAAGCTTTCTTT.

The chain carries TRBV7-2 and TRBJ1-6; D possibly corresponds to TRBD1 (5 bases). Germline CDR1 is SGHTA and CDR2 is FQGNSA. The CDR3 length is 16 residues. Trimming left V 2 bases short and J 9 bases short, with 17 bases between. The CDR3 DNA sequence: TGTGCCAGCAGCTTATTAGGGGATCCCCTGAGTTCACCCCTCCACTTT. Its translation: CASSLLGDPLSSPLHF.

The chain carries TRBV30 and TRBJ1-1, with D possibly TRBD1 on 6 matching bases. Trimming stripped 3 bases from V and 1 base from J, with 12 bases between. In germline, CDR1 is GTSNPN, CDR2 SVGIG (reference sequence). This CDR3 contains 14 residues. CDR3 coding DNA: TGTGCCTGGAGAGACGGACAGCCGAACACTGAAGCTTTCTTT. This encodes CAWRDGQPNTEAFF.

The V call is TRBV6-5, the J call TRBJ1-1, with TRBD1 matching over 8 bases. J gave up 4 bases and V 2 bases, and 6 bases lay outside the gene matches. Germline CDR1 is MNHEY and CDR2 is SVGAGI. There are 15 residues in the CDR3. This CDR3 reads CASSYEQGVSTEAFF. The CDR3 bases are TGTGCCAGCAGTTACGAACAGGGGGTAAGCACTGAAGCTTTCTTT.

The chain recombines TRBV4-3 with TRBJ2-1, with 11 bases lining up with TRBD2. With 0 bases clipped from V and 3 bases from J, the junction kept 13 bases outside the gene matches. Germline CDR1 is LGHNA and CDR2 is YSLEER. The CDR3 consists of 20 residues. The CDR3 is CASSQDIGLAGGIIYNEQFF. CDR3 nucleotide sequence: TGCGCCAGCAGCCAAGATATCGGGCTAGCGGGGGGAATAATCTACAATGAGCAGTTCTTC.

The V gene is TRBV7-9, the J gene TRBJ2-1; the match to TRBD2 covers 11 bases. V shed 5 bases, J shed 4 bases, and the junction held 10 bases outside the gene matches. The CDR3 contains 17 residues. CDR1 SEHNR and CDR2 FQNEAQ come from the germline V gene (reference sequence). The CDR3 bases are TGTGCCAGCAGCCTCTTCCTTAGCGGGGGGGATTACAATGAGCAGTTCTTC. Amino acids: CASSLFLSGGDYNEQFF.

This sequence joins TRBV6-5 and TRBJ1-2, with a weak D call TRBD1 (5 bases). The CDR3 covers 11 residues. Germline loops: CDR1 MNHEY, CDR2 SVGAGI. Trimming removed 6 bases at V and 7 bases at J, with 9 bases between. The CDR3 reads CASSNRGGYTF. The CDR3 nucleotides read TGTGCCAGCAGCAATAGGGGTGGCTACACCTTC.

This sequence joins TRBV5-1 and TRBJ1-4; 7 nucleotides line up with TRBD1. CDR1 and CDR2 from the germline V gene are SGHRS and YFSETQ. Unmatched junction bases numbered 8, after V lost 4 bases and J lost 2 bases. This CDR3 contains 16 residues. CDR3 residues: CASSGRDSRTNEKLFF. CDR3 nucleotide sequence: TGCGCCAGCAGCGGCCGGGACAGCCGGACTAATGAAAAACTGTTTTTT.

V gene TRBV19 combines with J gene TRBJ2-3, with D maybe TRBD1 (5 bases). CDR1 is LNHDA, CDR2 SQIVND, per germline (reference sequence). Trimming left V 3 bases short and J 4 bases short, with 8 bases between. The length of the CDR3 is 13 residues. The CDR3 nucleotides read TGTGCCAGTAGTATTTCGACAGCAGATACGCAGTATTTT. Protein product: CASSISTADTQYF.

V is TRBV7-9 and J is TRBJ1-2; D is undetermined. The germline CDR1 and CDR2 sequences are SEHNR and FQNEAQ (reference sequence). The CDR3 length is 12 residues. Trimming took off 5 bases at V and 14 bases at J, with 18 bases between the two ends. CDR3 sequence (DNA): TGTGCCAGCAGCATAAGCAAGTCCAAGTGGACCTTC. This translates into CASSISKSKWTF. The full variable domain, its missing parts supplied by reference TRBV7-9 and TRBJ1-2, is DTGVSQNPRHKITKRGQNVTFRCDPISEHNRLYWYRQTLGQGPEFLTYFQNEAQLEKSRLLSDRFSAERPKGSFSTLEIQRTEQGDSAMYLCASSISKSKWTFGSGTRLTVV.

The chain uses TRBV4-3 and TRBJ2-7; tentatively, D is TRBD1 (5 bases). The ends were cut back, 3 bases at V and 6 bases at J, with 12 bases in the middle. The CDR3 has 13 residues. CDR1 and CDR2 from the germline V gene are LGHNA and YSLEER. CDR3 amino acids: CASSHQTGVEQYF. The CDR3 nucleotides are TGCGCCAGCAGCCACCAAACAGGTGTCGAGCAGTACTTC.

The chain employs TRBV30 and TRBJ2-5; D gene ambiguous. The J call may be incorrect, as the DNA end agrees better with TRBJ2-7. This CDR3 is 11 amino acids long. Germline CDR1 is GTSNPN and CDR2 is SVGIG (reference sequence). In DNA, the CDR3 is TGTGCCTGGAGTTCTGCCTACGAGCAGTACTTC. The encoded protein is CAWSSAYEQYF.

This clone has just a few counts. The V and J genes are TRBV11-2 and TRBJ1-1, with D tentatively TRBD1 (5 bases). With 4 bases removed from V and 6 bases from J, the gap between germline ends came to 15 bases. Germline CDR1 and CDR2: SGHAT and FQNNGV. The CDR3 loop spans 14 amino acids. DNA for the CDR3: TGTGCCAGCAGCTGGGGGGAGGGAGTACCTGAAGCTTTCTTT. It yields the protein CASSWGEGVPEAFF.

This rearrangement joins TRBV4-2 to TRBJ2-5, with D hard to call. The V and J ends lost 0 bases and 1 base respectively, with 6 bases between them. This CDR3 has 14 residues. The germline gives CDR1 LGHNA, CDR2 YNFKEQ. The CDR3 nucleotides read TGTGCCAGCAGCCAAGAGGCCATCCAAGAGACCCAGTACTTC. Its translation: CASSQEAIQETQYF.

CDR3 loop: CASTSGQGITDTQYF. CDR3 DNA: TGTGCCAGCACCTCGGGGCAGGGGATCACAGATACGCAGTATTTT. The chain links TRBV7-6 to TRBJ2-3; TRBD1 might be the D (6 bases). CDR1 and CDR2 (germline): SGHVS, FNYEAQ. This CDR3 comprises 15 residues. V gave up 7 bases and J gave up 2 bases, with 16 bases separating them.